Sequencing of this TCR beta chain was carried out in a study of blood T cell repertoires in COVID-19. Study-wide background: Samples came from the United States, Italy and Spain, spanning acute and convalescent COVID-19. PBMCs, B-cell-depleted T cells, or T cells provided the cDNA or gDNA that made up the material.

The assay was immunoSEQ multiplex PCR, and TCRdb's table has in-frame clones only and misses some. The profile shows under 60,000 clones, more than 90% of them singletons. This CDR3 region has 14 residues. This TCR came from a man aged 45 to 65 with active COVID-19. V usage is TRBV21-1 and J usage is TRBJ2-7; the table's D call, TRBD1, has no DNA check behind it. TRBV21-1 is shown as a pseudogene. Source material: peripheral blood. This CDR3 reads CASSHPGGFDEQYF. In nucleotides, the CDR3 is TGTGCCAGCAGCCATCCAGGGGGGTTCGACGAGCAGTACTTC.